This passage covers 25 T cell receptor beta chains from one sample sequenced in a study of CD8+ T cells in alopecia areata (dated by TCRdb to the late 2010s). Taken with the paper, the label for time point translates to: baseline before oral tofacitinib. Receptor libraries were prepared by the immunoSEQ multiplex PCR assay. RNA was extracted from all samples and reverse transcribed into cDNA as template for TCR sequencing. Here the immuneACCESS table is served through TCRdb, limited to in-frame sequences with V and J called. Missing clones are a known gap in these copies; in checked studies unresolved V genes cover under half, and the rest lacks a known reason. This sample comprises around 50,000 clones, over 95% of them detected only once. The ten largest account for roughly 24% of the sample. The sequences come from CD8+ T cells sorted from blood, collected at week 0. The receptors originated from a human donor with alopecia areata.

V and J are TRBV7-2 and TRBJ2-1, with D perhaps matching TRBD2 (7 bases). CDR1 is SGHTA, CDR2 FQGNSA, per germline. The CDR3 loop spans 13 amino acids. V was trimmed by 7 bases and J by 6 bases, leaving 13 bases between them. CDR3 amino acids: CASNDGGRNEQFF. The CDR3 coding sequence is TGTGCCAGCAATGACGGGGGGCGCAATGAGCAGTTCTTC.

In its sample, this clone was seen once. The chain joins TRBV6-5 to TRBJ1-3; D is ambiguous. Germline V gives CDR1 MNHEY, CDR2 SVGAGI. This CDR3 spans 15 amino acids. V lost 6 bases, J lost 0 bases, and 12 bases lay in between. The CDR3 nucleotides read TGTGCCAGCAGACCGGACGCTTACTCTGGAAACACCATATATTTT. Its protein product is CASRPDAYSGNTIYF.

The chain is built from TRBV23-1 and TRBJ2-2, with D possibly called TRBD1 or TRBD2 (5 bases each). TRBV23-1 is an open reading frame, and its role is uncertain. CDR3 length equals 18 residues. Trimming shortened V by 7 bases and J by 4 bases, and 25 bases separated the two germline ends. The DNA of the CDR3 is TGCGCCAGCAACGGGCCCGGCAATCCAGGGACCCTCACCGGGGAGCTGTTTTTT. This gives the protein CASNGPGNPGTLTGELFF.

This clone was recorded only once. Here the CDR3 DNA reads TGCGCCAGCAGCTTGGAATGGGCTAGCACAGATACGCAGTATTTT. It encodes CASSLEWASTDTQYF. This rearrangement joins TRBV5-1 to TRBJ2-3; D call uncertain. The germline V and J ends were trimmed by 0 bases and 0 bases, with 8 bases remaining between them. CDR1 is SGHRS and CDR2 is YFSETQ in the germline V gene. The CDR3 is 15 amino acids.

The rearrangement links TRBV19 to TRBJ1-2; tentative D call: TRBD1 (5 bases). There are 16 residues in the CDR3. Germline V gene sequence: CDR1 LNHDA, CDR2 SQIVND (reference sequence). V was cut by 3 bases and J by 0 bases, with 14 bases left in between. The CDR3 nucleotides read TGTGCCAGTAGTATCCGTTTGGGGGACTCTAACTATGGCTACACCTTC. As protein: CASSIRLGDSNYGYTF.

CDR3 sequence: CASTSGAGGDEQYF. Here the CDR3 DNA reads TGTGCCAGCACCTCGGGGGCAGGGGGCGACGAGCAGTACTTC. The J gene is TRBJ2-7, the V gene TRBV13; TRBD1 agrees at 8 bases. CDR1 is PRHDT, CDR2 FYEKMQ, per germline (reference sequence). The CDR3 consists of 14 residues. V lost 7 bases and J lost 5; bases outside the gene matches: 10.

The rearrangement joins TRBV27 to TRBJ1-5; 10 bases match TRBD1. The CDR3 runs 15 residues. Losses at the gene ends were 8 bases for V and 2 bases for J; bases not matched to a gene: 6. Germline V lookup: CDR1 MNHEY, CDR2 SMNVEV (reference sequence). The CDR3 DNA reads TGTGCCAGCGGACAAGGGACAGGGGGCAATCAGCCCCAGCATTTT. It is translated as CASGQGTGGNQPQHF.

The chain joins TRBV4-3 to TRBJ1-1; 8 bases map to TRBD1. Trimming at V came to 3 bases and at J to 1 base, leaving 10 bases not matched to a gene. There are 17 residues in the CDR3. Germline CDR1 LGHNA, CDR2 YSLEER. The CDR3 spells CASSQLGTGDTNTEAFF. The CDR3 nucleotides are TGCGCCAGCAGCCAGCTAGGGACAGGAGACACGAACACTGAAGCTTTCTTT.

The chain is built from TRBV6-6 and TRBJ2-2; tentative D call: TRBD1 (6 bases). The CDR3 has 14 amino acids. V dropped 2 bases and J dropped 5 bases, with 9 bases sitting between them. Germline values: CDR1 MNHNY, CDR2 SVGAGI (reference sequence). DNA of the CDR3: TGTGCCAGCAGTTACACACAGGGAACCGGGGAGCTGTTTTTT. Encoded protein: CASSYTQGTGELFF.

This chain uses TRBV9 with TRBJ2-3, with 10 bases aligning to TRBD1. CDR1 and CDR2 (germline): SGDLS, YYNGEE. This CDR3 spans 17 amino acids. Losses at the gene ends were 4 bases for V and 5 bases for J; bases not matched to a gene: 13. The chain's CDR3 is CASSSRDRGPGGDTQYF. Written as DNA, the CDR3 is TGTGCCAGCAGCTCCCGGGACAGGGGCCCCGGCGGAGATACGCAGTATTTT.

DNA of the CDR3: TGTGCCAGCAGCTTAGCAAGGAACACCGGGGAGCTGTTTTTT. Translation gives CASSLARNTGELFF. The chain has TRBV7-9 and TRBJ2-2, with D unclear. This CDR3 contains 14 residues. The germline V gene has CDR1 SEHNR and CDR2 FQNEAQ (reference sequence). V lost 0 bases to trimming and J lost 1 base, with 3 bases between them.

The CDR3 coding sequence is TGCAGCGTTGTATGGGCAGGGAGAAAAGAGACCCAGTACTTC. It is translated as CSVVWAGRKETQYF. The chain recombines TRBV29-1 with TRBJ2-5; D tentatively reads TRBD1 or TRBD2 (5 bases each). The V end lost 4 bases, the J end lost 3 bases, and 15 bases lay between the germline ends. This CDR3 contains 14 residues. CDR1 and CDR2 (germline): SQVTM, ANQGSEA.

CDR3 nucleotides: TGTGCCAGCAGAAAAGGGACAGTTTACAATGAGCAGTTCTTC. Protein sequence: CASRKGTVYNEQFF. The V and J genes are TRBV6-5 and TRBJ2-1; 7 bases align to TRBD1. V shed 6 bases, J shed 4 bases, and the junction held 6 bases outside the gene matches. CDR1 and CDR2 (germline): MNHEY, SVGAGI. This CDR3 spans 14 amino acids.

Only one count was recorded for this clone. Different DNA sequences within this sample yield the same CDR3. The rearrangement joins TRBV11-2 to TRBJ2-7; no reliable D call. The CDR3 runs to 13 residues. Between the trimmed V and J ends, which lost 1 base and 0 bases, there was a span of 4 bases. Germline values: CDR1 SGHAT, CDR2 FQNNGV. The CDR3 is CASSLAVSYEQYF. DNA for the CDR3: TGTGCCAGCAGCTTAGCGGTCTCCTACGAGCAGTACTTC.

The rearrangement uses TRBV10-3 and TRBJ1-5, with a weak D call TRBD1 (6 bases). In germline, CDR1 is ENHRY, CDR2 SYGVKD. Trimming took off 7 bases at V and 3 bases at J, with 13 bases between the two ends. The length of the CDR3 is 14 residues. The CDR3 is CAIIWGHFNQPQHF. In DNA form, the CDR3 reads TGTGCCATCATCTGGGGACACTTCAATCAGCCCCAGCATTTT.

V and J are TRBV7-6 and TRBJ2-3, with D tentatively TRBD1 or TRBD2 (6 bases each). Trimming removed 3 bases at V and 0 bases at J, with 13 bases between. The germline gives CDR1 SGHVS, CDR2 FNYEAQ. CDR3 size: 16 residues. The CDR3 coding sequence is TGTGCCAGCAGCTTTGGAGGGGGGCCTAGCACAGATACGCAGTATTTT. Protein product: CASSFGGGPSTDTQYF.

The J gene is TRBJ1-2, the V gene TRBV5-4; tentative D call: TRBD1 (5 bases). The CDR3 runs to 15 residues. Germline loops: CDR1 SGHNT, CDR2 YYREEE (reference sequence). V lost 0 bases and J lost 4, with 13 bases in between. The DNA of the CDR3 is TGTGCCAGCAGCTTGGGGCAGGGACTAATCTATGGCTACACCTTC. It encodes CASSLGQGLIYGYTF.

This clone was detected once. This rearrangement joins TRBV11-2 to TRBJ2-7, with D possibly being TRBD2 (7 bases). CDR3 size: 15 residues. Germline assignment: CDR1 SGHAT and CDR2 FQNNGV. Trimming took off 1 base at V and 5 bases at J, with 15 bases between the two ends. Here the CDR3 DNA reads TGTGCCAGCAGCTTAGTGGGGGGGCCGGGGGACGAGCAGTACTTC. Translated: CASSLVGGPGDEQYF.

The V gene is TRBV18, the J gene TRBJ2-5; TRBD2 is a possible D gene (5 bases). This CDR3 has 16 residues. Germline CDR1 KGHSH, CDR2 LQKENI. Trimming shortened V by 3 bases and J by 5 bases, and 19 bases separated the two germline ends. The CDR3 sequence: CASSPYGLNSRETQYF. DNA of the CDR3: TGTGCCAGCTCACCCTATGGACTTAATAGTAGGGAGACCCAGTACTTC.

The rearrangement uses TRBV7-2 and TRBJ2-5, with 7 bases aligning to TRBD1. There are 14 residues in the CDR3. Per the germline V gene, CDR1 is SGHTA and CDR2 is FQGNSA. V trimming: 3 bases; J trimming: 4 bases; junction bases outside the gene matches: 5. CDR3 in DNA: TGTGCCAGCAGCTTCCGGGACAGTAGAGAGACCCAGTACTTC. Protein product: CASSFRDSRETQYF.

The gene calls are TRBV11-2 and TRBJ2-7; D remains unclear. Germline V gene data show CDR1 as SGHAT and CDR2 as FQNNGV. The CDR3 sequence is 11 residues long. Trimming cost V 2 bases and J 4 bases, with 3 bases left between them. The DNA of the CDR3 is TGTGCCAGCAGCTTAAGGTACGAGCAGTACTTC. Protein: CASSLRYEQYF.

This chain connects TRBV2 to TRBJ2-2; 8 bases match TRBD2. The J segment lost 1 base and the V segment lost 3 bases, leaving 10 bases of the junction unmatched. Germline V lookup: CDR1 SNHLY, CDR2 FYNNEI. The CDR3 has 18 amino acids. The CDR3 DNA reads as TGTGCCAGCAGTGAGGAAGGTCTAGCGGGTTTGAACACCGGGGAGCTGTTTTTT. Amino acids: CASSEEGLAGLNTGELFF.

This clone came up once. The rearrangement uses TRBV6-5 and TRBJ1-2, with D perhaps TRBD1 (5 bases). The germline V and J ends were trimmed by 2 bases and 3 bases, with 7 bases remaining between them. This CDR3 spans 13 amino acids. The germline V gene has CDR1 MNHEY and CDR2 SVGAGI. CDR3 DNA sequence: TGTGCCAGCAGTTACGGGACCTACTATGGCTACACCTTC. Translated: CASSYGTYYGYTF.

The genes are TRBV7-9 and TRBJ2-5, with 13 nucleotides matching TRBD2. Germline CDR1 and CDR2: SEHNR and FQNEAQ (reference sequence). The CDR3 covers 16 residues. V was pared by 5 bases and J by 5 bases, with 8 bases of the junction left unmatched. The CDR3 loop reads CASSATSGGAGETQYF. Here the CDR3 DNA reads TGTGCCAGCAGCGCTACTAGCGGGGGGGCCGGCGAGACCCAGTACTTC.

V is TRBV19 and J is TRBJ2-3, with 9 bases aligning to TRBD2. Germline CDR1 LNHDA, CDR2 SQIVND (reference sequence). The CDR3 covers 15 residues. The J segment lost 0 bases and the V segment lost 3 bases, leaving 1 base of the junction unmatched. The CDR3 loop reads CASSMTSGSTDTQYF. Written as DNA, the CDR3 is TGTGCCAGTAGTATGACTAGCGGAAGCACAGATACGCAGTATTTT.